This passage covers 2 T cell receptor beta chains from one sample sequenced in a study of blood T cells in healthy people across ages. Then a second PCR, running roughly 7 to 11 cycles, was carried out with a sample-barcoded 5' primer and a J-beta primer mix. TCRdb used MiXCR to reprocess the 5' RACE reads, holding one entry per CDR3 protein. The sample records approximately 850,000 distinct CDR3 sequences, roughly 50% being singletons. Sample: blood. Receptor source: a man aged 25-45 years in good health.

Only a few counts were recorded for this clonotype. The chain joins TRBV7-2 to TRBJ2-7; TRBD2 aligns across 9 bases. CDR3 size: 16 residues. With 5 bases clipped from V and 0 bases from J, the junction kept 8 bases outside the gene matches. The germline CDR1 and CDR2 sequences are SGHTA and FQGNSA. CDR3 protein: CASSKVAGELSYEQYF. CDR3 DNA: TGTGCCAGCAGCAAGGTAGCGGGGGAGCTCTCCTACGAGCAGTACTTC.

This sequence joins TRBV13 and TRBJ1-1; 7 nucleotides align to TRBD1. Germline V gene data show CDR1 as PRHDT and CDR2 as FYEKMQ (reference sequence). With 5 bases clipped from V and 7 bases from J, the junction kept 4 bases outside the gene matches. This CDR3 comprises 12 residues. Here the CDR3 reads CASSAGTDEAFF. For the CDR3, the DNA is TGTGCCAGCAGCGCGGGGACAGATGAAGCTTTCTTT.